This TCR beta chain appears in the sequencing data of a study of a mutant IDH1 vaccine in newly diagnosed glioma. Time point indicated: week 35, safety follow-up. What each vaccine dose contained was 300 ug of mutant IDH1 20-mer peptide, accompanied by topical imiquimod. Points on this clone: Its antigen is currently unknown.

Profiled with immunoSEQ multiplex PCR; TCRdb holds only in-frame clones, not every one. The sample holds 50,000 to 70,000 clones, around 74% seen once. Germline CDR1 reads LNHDA; CDR2 reads SQIVND (reference sequence). This CDR3 spans 15 amino acids. The V end lost 1 base, the J end lost 2 bases, and 11 bases lay between the germline ends. The starting material was PBMCs, obtained from a glioma patient whose treatment included an IDH1 peptide vaccine. This sequence joins TRBV19 and TRBJ1-1, with a tentative D call TRBD1 (6 bases). This clonotype originated in a middle-aged man with glioma. CDR3 loop: CASSIGRGANTEAFF. The CDR3 nucleotides are TGTGCCAGTAGTATAGGGCGGGGGGCCAACACTGAAGCTTTCTTT.